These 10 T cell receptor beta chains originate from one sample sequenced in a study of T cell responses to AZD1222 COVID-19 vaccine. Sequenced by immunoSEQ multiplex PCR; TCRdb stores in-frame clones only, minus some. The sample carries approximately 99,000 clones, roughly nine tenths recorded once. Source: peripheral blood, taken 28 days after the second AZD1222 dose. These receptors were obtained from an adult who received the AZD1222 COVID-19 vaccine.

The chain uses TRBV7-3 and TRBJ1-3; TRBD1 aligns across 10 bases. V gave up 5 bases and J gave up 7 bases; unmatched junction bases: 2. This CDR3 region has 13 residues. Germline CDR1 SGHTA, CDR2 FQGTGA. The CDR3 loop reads CASSQGQGNTIYF. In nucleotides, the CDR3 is TGTGCCAGCAGCCAGGGACAGGGGAACACCATATATTTT.

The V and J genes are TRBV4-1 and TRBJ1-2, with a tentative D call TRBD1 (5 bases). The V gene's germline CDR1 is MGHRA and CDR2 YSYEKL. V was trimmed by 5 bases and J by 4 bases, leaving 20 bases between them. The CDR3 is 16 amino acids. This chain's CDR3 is CASSSLGGARTYGYTF. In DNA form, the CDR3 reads TGCGCCAGCAGCAGCCTAGGAGGGGCTCGGACCTATGGCTACACCTTC.

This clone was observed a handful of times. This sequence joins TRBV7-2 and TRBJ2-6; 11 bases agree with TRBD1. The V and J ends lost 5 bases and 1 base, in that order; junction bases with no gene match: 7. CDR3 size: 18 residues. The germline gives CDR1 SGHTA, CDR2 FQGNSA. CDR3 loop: CASSDRTGGGSGANVLTF. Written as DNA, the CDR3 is TGTGCCAGCAGCGACCGGACAGGGGGCGGTTCTGGGGCCAACGTCCTGACTTTC.

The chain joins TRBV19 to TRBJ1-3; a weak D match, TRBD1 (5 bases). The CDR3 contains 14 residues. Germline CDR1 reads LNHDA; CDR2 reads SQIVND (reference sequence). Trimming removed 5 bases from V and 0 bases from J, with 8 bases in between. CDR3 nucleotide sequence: TGTGCCAGTAGTGGGACGGACTCTGGAAACACCATATATTTT. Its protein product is CASSGTDSGNTIYF.

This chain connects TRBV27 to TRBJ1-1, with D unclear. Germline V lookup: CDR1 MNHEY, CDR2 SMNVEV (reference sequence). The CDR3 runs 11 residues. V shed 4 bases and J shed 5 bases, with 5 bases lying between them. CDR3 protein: CASSSGTEAFF. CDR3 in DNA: TGTGCCAGCAGTTCGGGTACTGAAGCTTTCTTT.

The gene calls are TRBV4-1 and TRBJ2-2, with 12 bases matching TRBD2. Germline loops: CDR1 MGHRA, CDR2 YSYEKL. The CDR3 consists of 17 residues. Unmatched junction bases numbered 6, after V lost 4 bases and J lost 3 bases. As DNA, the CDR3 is TGCGCCAGCAGCCCCCCGACTAGCGGGAGCTACACCGGGGAGCTGTTTTTT. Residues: CASSPPTSGSYTGELFF.

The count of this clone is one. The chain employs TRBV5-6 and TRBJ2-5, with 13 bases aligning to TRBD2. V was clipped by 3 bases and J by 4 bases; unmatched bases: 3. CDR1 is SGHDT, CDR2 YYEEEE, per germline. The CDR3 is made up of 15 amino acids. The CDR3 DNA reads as TGTGCCAGCAGCTCACTAGCGGGGGGGAGAGAGACCCAGTACTTC. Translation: CASSSLAGGRETQYF.

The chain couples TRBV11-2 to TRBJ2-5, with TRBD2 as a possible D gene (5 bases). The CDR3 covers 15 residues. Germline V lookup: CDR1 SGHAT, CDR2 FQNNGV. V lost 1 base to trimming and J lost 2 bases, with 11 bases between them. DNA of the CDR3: TGTGCCAGCAGCTTAGGTCAAACGGGACAAGAGACCCAGTACTTC. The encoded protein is CASSLGQTGQETQYF.

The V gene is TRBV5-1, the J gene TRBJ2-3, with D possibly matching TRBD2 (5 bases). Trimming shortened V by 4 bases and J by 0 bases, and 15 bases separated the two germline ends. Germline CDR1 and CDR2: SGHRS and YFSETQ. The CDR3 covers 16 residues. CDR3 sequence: CASSAPLAGSTDTQYF. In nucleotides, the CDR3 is TGCGCCAGCAGCGCCCCTCTTGCGGGTAGCACAGATACGCAGTATTTT. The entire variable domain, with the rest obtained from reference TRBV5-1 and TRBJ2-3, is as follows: KAGVTQTPRYLIKTRGQQVTLSCSPISGHRSVSWYQQTPGQGLQFLFEYFSETQRNKGNFPGRFSGRQFSNSRSEMNVSTLELGDSALYLCASSAPLAGSTDTQYFGPGTRLTVL.

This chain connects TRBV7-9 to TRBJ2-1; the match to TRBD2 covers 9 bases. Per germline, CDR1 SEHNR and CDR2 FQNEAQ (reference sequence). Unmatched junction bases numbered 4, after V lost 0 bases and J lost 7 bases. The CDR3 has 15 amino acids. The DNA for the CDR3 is TGTGCCAGCAGCTTAGCTAGCGGGAGTTGGAATGAGCAGTTCTTC. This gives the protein CASSLASGSWNEQFF. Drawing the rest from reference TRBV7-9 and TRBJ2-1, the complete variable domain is DTGVSQNPRHKITKRGQNVTFRCDPISEHNRLYWYRQTLGQGPEFLTYFQNEAQLEKSRLLSDRFSAERPKGSFSTLEIQRTEQGDSAMYLCASSLASGSWNEQFFGPGTRLTVL.